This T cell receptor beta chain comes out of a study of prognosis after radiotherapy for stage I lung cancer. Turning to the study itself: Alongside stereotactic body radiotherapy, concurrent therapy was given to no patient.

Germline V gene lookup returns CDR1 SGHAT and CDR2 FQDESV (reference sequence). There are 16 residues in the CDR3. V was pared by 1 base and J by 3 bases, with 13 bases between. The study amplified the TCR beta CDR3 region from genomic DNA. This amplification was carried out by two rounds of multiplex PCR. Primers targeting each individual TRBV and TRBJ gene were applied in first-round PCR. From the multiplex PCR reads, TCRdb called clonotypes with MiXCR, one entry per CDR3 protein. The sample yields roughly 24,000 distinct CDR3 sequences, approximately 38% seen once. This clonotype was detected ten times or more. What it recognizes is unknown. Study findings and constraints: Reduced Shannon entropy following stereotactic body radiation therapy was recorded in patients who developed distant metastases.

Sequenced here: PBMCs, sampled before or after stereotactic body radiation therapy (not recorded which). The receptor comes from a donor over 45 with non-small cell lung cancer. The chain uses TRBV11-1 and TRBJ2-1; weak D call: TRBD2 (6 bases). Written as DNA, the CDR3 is TGTGCCAGCAGCTTAGTGGGGGGTGGGGGCTACAATGAGCAGTTCTTC. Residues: CASSLVGGGGYNEQFF.